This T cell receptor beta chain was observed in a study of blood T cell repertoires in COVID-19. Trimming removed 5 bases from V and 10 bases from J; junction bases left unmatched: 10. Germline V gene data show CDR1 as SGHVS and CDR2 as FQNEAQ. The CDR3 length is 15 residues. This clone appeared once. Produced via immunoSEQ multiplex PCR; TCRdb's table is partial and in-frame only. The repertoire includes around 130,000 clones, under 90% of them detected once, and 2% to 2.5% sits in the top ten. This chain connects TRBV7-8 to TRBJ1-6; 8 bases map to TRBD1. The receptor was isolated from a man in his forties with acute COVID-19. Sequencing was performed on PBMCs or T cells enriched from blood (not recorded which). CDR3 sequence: CASSLQGAGRSPLHF. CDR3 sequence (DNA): TGTGCCAGCAGCCTTCAGGGGGCCGGTCGGTCACCCCTCCACTTT.